The table lists the clone carrying this T cell receptor beta chain with a count of one. TCRdb's copy holds only in-frame clones and misses some; the assay was immunoSEQ multiplex PCR. The table shows under 8,500 clones, with roughly three quarters occurring only once. V gave up 6 bases and J gave up 6 bases, with 12 bases separating them. The CDR3 is made up of 13 amino acids. Germline CDR1 SNHLY, CDR2 FYNNEI. The data originate from a study of OX40 agonist ivuxolimab in advanced cancers. Overall study context: Ivuxolimab is an agonistic anti-OX40 (CD134) antibody, and patients were treated with it. The dose-escalation cohort was over 65% male, with a mean age of approximately 62 years, ranging about 23 to 90.

This sequence was found in an adult with an advanced solid tumor such as melanoma, head and neck, liver or kidney cancer. Sequenced here: CD4+ or CD8+ T cells sorted from blood, sampled in a trial of the OX40 agonist ivuxolimab. This chain connects TRBV2 to TRBJ1-5, with no clear D. CDR3 nucleotides: TGTGCCAGCAGGTTGGCATATAGTCAGCCCCAGCATTTT. Translation gives CASRLAYSQPQHF.